The TCR beta chain under discussion was sequenced for a study of T-cell reconstitution after alpha-beta-depleted transplantation in children. TCRbeta library preparation incorporated unique molecular identifiers. Each CDR3 protein is one row after TCRdb ran MiXCR on the PCR reads. Here the sample spans a few hundred thousand distinct CDR3 sequences, approximately 10% being singletons. This receptor was taken from a human donor who donated a stem cell graft to a child with acute lymphoblastic leukemia. Sample: PBMCs from the stem cell graft donor, taken from the stem cell graft.

The CDR3 nucleotides are TGCGCCAGCAGCCCGGGGACTAGCGGGAGTGTGTACGAGCAGTACTTC. The encoded protein is CASSPGTSGSVYEQYF. The J gene is TRBJ2-7, the V gene TRBV5-1, with 14 bases fitting TRBD2. The CDR3 spans 16 residues. Losses at the gene ends were 4 bases for V and 4 bases for J; bases not matched to a gene: 7. CDR1 is SGHRS, CDR2 YFSETQ, per germline.